In this sample, the clone carrying this T cell receptor beta chain turned up a few times. The antigen is undetermined. The ends were cut back, 0 bases at V and 4 bases at J, with 8 bases in the middle. The CDR3 has 13 amino acids. The germline V gene has CDR1 SGHNT and CDR2 YYREEE (reference sequence). Using immunoSEQ multiplex PCR, the repertoire was profiled, and TCRdb retains in-frame clones only, with some absent. Counted here are approximately 88,000 clones, 92% occurring once; the ten biggest clones make up 5.2%. This specimen comes from a study of T cell responses to AZD1222 COVID-19 vaccine. Findings and caveats of the study: Females outnumbered males among donors, who were mostly white British; clonal diversity was possibly underestimated. Reportedly, nearly half of unique spike TCRs recognized epitopes outside B.1.351/B.1.1.7 mutations.

This sequence originates from an adult in good health. V and J are TRBV5-4 and TRBJ2-7, with D tentatively TRBD2 (5 bases). The sample here was peripheral blood, taken on day 0 of AZD1222 vaccination. Written as DNA, the CDR3 is TGTGCCAGCAGCTTGGGGGAGAGTTACGAGCAGTACTTC. As protein: CASSLGESYEQYF.